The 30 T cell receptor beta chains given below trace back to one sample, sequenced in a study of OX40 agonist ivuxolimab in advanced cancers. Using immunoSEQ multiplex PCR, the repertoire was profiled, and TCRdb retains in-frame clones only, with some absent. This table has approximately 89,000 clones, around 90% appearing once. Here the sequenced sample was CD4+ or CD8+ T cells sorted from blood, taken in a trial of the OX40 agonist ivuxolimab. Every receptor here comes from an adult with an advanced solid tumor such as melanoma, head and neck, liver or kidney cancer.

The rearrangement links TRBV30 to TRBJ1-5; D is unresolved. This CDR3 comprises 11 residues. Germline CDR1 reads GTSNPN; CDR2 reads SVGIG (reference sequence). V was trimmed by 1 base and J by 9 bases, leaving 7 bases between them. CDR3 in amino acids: CAWSGTGPQHF. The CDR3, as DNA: TGTGCCTGGAGTGGGACCGGGCCCCAGCATTTT.

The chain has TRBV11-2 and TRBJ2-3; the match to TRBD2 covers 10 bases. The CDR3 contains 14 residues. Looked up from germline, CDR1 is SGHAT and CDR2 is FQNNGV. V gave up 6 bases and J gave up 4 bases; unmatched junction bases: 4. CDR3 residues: CASRPSGSSDTQYF. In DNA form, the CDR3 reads TGTGCCAGCAGGCCTAGCGGGAGCTCAGATACGCAGTATTTT.

CDR3: CASSFLQDNSPLHF. The CDR3 DNA follows: TGTGCCAGCAGTTTCTTACAGGATAATTCACCCCTCCACTTT. J is TRBJ1-6 and V is TRBV27; possibly TRBD1 for D (5 bases). Germline CDR1 is MNHEY and CDR2 is SMNVEV (reference sequence). This CDR3 has 14 amino acids. Trimming took 3 bases from V and 5 from J, leaving 8 bases between them.

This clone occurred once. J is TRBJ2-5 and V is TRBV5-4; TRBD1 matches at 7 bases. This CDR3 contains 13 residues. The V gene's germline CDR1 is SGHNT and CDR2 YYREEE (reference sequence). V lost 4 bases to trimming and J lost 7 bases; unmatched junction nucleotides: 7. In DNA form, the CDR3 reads TGTGCCAGCAGCGACCGACAGGGCTGGACCCAGTACTTC. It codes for CASSDRQGWTQYF. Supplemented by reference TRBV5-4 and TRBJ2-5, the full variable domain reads ETGVTQSPTHLIKTRGQQVTLRCSSQSGHNTVSWYQQALGQGPQFIFQYYREEENGRGNFPPRFSGLQFPNYSSELNVNALELDDSALYLCASSDRQGWTQYFGPGTRLLVL.

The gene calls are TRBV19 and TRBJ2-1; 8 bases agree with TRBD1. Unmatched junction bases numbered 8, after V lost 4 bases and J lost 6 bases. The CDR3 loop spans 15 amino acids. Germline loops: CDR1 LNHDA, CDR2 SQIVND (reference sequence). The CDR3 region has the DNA TGTGCCAGTAGTACCACGGACAGGGCTAGCAATGAGCAGTTCTTC. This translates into CASSTTDRASNEQFF.

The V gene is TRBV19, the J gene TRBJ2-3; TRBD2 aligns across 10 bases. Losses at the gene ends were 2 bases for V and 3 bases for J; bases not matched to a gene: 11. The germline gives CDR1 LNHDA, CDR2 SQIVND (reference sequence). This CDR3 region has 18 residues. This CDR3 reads CASSITSASGGSTDTQYF. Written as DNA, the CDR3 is TGTGCCAGTAGTATAACGTCGGCTAGCGGGGGTTCTACAGATACGCAGTATTTT.

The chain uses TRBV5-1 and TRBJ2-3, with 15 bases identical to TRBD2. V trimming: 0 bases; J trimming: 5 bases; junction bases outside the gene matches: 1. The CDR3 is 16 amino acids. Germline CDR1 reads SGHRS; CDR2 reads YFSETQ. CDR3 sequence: CASSLGTSGREDTQYF. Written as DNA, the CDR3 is TGCGCCAGCAGCTTGGGGACTAGCGGGAGGGAAGATACGCAGTATTTT.

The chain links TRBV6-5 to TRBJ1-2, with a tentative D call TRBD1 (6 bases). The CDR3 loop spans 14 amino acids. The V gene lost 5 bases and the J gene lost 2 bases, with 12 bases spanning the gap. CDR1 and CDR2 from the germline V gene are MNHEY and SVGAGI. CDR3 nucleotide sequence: TGTGCCAGCAGTACAGACAGGACAAACTATGGCTACACCTTC. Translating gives CASSTDRTNYGYTF.

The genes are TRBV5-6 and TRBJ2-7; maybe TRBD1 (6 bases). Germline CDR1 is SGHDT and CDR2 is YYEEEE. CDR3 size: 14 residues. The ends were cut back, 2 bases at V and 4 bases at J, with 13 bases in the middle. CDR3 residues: CASSLPGAYYEQYF. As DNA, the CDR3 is TGTGCCAGCAGCTTACCAGGGGCTTATTACGAGCAGTACTTC. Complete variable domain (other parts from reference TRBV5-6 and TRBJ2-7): DAGVTQSPTHLIKTRGQQVTLRCSPKSGHDTVSWYQQALGQGPQFIFQYYEEEERQRGNFPDRFSGHQFPNYSSELNVNALLLGDSALYLCASSLPGAYYEQYFGPGTRLTVT.

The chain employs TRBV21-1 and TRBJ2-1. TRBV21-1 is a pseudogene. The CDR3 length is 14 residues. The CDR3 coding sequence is TGTGCCAGCAGCAAAGTGGTGGGCTACAATGAGCAGTTCTTC. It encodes CASSKVVGYNEQFF.

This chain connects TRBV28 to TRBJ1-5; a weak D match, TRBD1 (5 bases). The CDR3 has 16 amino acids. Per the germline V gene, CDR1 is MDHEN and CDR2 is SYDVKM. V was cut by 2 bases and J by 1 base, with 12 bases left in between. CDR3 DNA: TGTGCCAGCAGTTTAGGGGGTTTCGGGAGCAATCAGCCCCAGCATTTT. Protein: CASSLGGFGSNQPQHF.

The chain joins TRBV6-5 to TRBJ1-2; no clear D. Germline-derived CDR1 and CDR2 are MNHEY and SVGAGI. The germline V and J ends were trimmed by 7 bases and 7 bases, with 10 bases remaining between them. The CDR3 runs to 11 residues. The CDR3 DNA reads TGTGCCAGCACAGATGAGGGTGGCTACACCTTC. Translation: CASTDEGGYTF.

The CDR3 region has the DNA TGCGCCAGCAGTCTTCGCCCCGAACCTGGACGGAAGCGCAGGGGGATGTACGAGCAGTACTTC. Its translation is CASSLRPEPGRKRRGMYEQYF. The chain couples TRBV23-1 to TRBJ2-7; 7 bases fit TRBD1. TRBV23-1 is an open reading frame whose function is uncertain. V was pared by 4 bases and J by 4 bases, with 28 bases of the junction left unmatched. This CDR3 has 21 amino acids.

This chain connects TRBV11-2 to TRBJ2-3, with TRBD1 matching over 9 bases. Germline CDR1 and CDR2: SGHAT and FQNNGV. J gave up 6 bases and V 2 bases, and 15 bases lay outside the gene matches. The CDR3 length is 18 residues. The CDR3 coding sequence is TGTGCCAGCAGCTTAATTGGGCGGGACAGGGCGGTTCGGGATACGCAGTATTTT. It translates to CASSLIGRDRAVRDTQYF.

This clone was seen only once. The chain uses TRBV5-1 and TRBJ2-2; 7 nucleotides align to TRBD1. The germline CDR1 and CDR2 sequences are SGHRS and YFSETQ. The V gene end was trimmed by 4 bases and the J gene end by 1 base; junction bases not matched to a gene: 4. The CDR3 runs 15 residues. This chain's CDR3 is CASSTTGLNTGELFF. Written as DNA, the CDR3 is TGCGCCAGCAGCACGACAGGGCTGAACACCGGGGAGCTGTTTTTT.

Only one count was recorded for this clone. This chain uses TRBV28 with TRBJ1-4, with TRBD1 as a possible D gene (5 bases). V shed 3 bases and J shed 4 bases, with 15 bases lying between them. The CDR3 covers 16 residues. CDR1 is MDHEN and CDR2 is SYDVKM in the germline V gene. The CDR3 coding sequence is TGTGCCAGCAGTTTGGGAGACGGGGGGGTTAATGAAAAACTGTTTTTT. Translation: CASSLGDGGVNEKLFF.

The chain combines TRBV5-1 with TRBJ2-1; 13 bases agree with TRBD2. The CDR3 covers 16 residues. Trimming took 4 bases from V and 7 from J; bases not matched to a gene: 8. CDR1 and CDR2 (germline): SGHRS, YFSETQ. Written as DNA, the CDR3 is TGCGCCAGCAGCGTAGGCGGGACTAGCGGGGAGAATGAGCAGTTCTTC. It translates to CASSVGGTSGENEQFF.

As DNA, the CDR3 is TGTGCCAGCTCACCATTAGGAGAACGGGGCTACACCTTC. Protein: CASSPLGERGYTF. The gene calls are TRBV18 and TRBJ1-2; D remains ambiguous. Germline CDR1 is KGHSH and CDR2 is LQKENI. Deletions cut 2 bases from V and 8 bases from J, with 12 bases between. There are 13 residues in the CDR3.

DNA for the CDR3: TGTGCCAGCAGCTCTTTACTAGCGGGAGATTCAGATACGCAGTATTTT. Its protein is CASSSLLAGDSDTQYF. The chain recombines TRBV5-5 with TRBJ2-3, with TRBD2 matching 11 bases. J gave up 4 bases and V 3 bases, and 7 bases lay outside the gene matches. Per germline, CDR1 SGHKS and CDR2 YYEKEE (reference sequence). There are 16 residues in the CDR3.

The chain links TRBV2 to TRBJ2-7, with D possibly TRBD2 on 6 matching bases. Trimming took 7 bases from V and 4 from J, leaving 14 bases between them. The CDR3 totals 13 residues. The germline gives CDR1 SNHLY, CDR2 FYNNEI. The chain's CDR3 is CASNPSVNYEQYF. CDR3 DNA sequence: TGTGCCAGCAACCCTAGCGTAAATTACGAGCAGTACTTC.

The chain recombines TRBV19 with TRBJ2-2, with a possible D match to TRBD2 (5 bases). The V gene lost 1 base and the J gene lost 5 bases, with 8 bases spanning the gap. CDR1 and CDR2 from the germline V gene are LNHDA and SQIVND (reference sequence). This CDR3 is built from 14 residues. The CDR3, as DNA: TGTGCCAGTAGTATAGCTCGGGATACCGGGGAGCTGTTTTTT. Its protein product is CASSIARDTGELFF.

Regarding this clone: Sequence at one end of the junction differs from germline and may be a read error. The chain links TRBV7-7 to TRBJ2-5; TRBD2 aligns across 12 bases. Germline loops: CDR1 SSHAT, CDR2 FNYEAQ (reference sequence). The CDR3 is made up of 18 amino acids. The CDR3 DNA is TGTGCTAGCAGCTTCTTAGCGTCTAGCGGGAGGGTAGTAGAGACCCAGTACTTC. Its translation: CASSFLASSGRVVETQYF.

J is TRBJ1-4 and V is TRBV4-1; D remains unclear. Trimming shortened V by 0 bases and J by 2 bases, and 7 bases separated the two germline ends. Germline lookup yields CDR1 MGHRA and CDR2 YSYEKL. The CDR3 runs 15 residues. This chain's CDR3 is CASSQDRRTNEKLFF. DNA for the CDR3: TGCGCCAGCAGCCAAGATAGGAGGACTAATGAAAAACTGTTTTTT.

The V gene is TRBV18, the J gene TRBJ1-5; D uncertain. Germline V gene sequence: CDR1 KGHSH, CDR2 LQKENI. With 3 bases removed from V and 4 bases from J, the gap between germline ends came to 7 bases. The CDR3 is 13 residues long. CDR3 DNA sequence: TGTGCCAGCTCACCCGCGGGGAATCAGCCCCAGCATTTT. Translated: CASSPAGNQPQHF.

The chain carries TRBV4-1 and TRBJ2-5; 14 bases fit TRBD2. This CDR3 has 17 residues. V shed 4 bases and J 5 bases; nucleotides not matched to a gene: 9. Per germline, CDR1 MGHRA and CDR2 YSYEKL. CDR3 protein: CASSRNSGLAGAETQYF. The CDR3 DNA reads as TGCGCCAGCAGCCGAAATTCGGGACTAGCGGGAGCCGAGACCCAGTACTTC.

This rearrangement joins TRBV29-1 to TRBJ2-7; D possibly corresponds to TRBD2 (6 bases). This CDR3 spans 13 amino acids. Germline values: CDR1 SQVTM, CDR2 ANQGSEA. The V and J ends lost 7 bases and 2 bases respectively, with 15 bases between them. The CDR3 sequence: CSAAGRPTYEQYF. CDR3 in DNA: TGCAGCGCGGCGGGACGACCAACCTACGAGCAGTACTTC.

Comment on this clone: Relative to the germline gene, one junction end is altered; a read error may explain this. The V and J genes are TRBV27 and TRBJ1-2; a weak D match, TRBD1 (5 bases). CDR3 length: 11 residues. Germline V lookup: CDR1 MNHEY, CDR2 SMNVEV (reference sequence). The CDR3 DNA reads TGTGCCAGCAGTTTTCCGGACATCGCCCTCTTC. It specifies CASSFPDIALF.

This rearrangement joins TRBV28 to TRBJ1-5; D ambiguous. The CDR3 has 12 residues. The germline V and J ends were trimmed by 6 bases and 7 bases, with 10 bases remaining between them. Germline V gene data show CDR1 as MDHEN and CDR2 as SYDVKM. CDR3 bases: TGTGCCAGCAGCCGGGCGAAACAGCCCCAGCATTTT. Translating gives CASSRAKQPQHF. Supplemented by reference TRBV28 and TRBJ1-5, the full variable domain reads DVKVTQSSRYLVKRTGEKVFLECVQDMDHENMFWYRQDPGLGLRLIYFSYDVKMKEKGDIPEGYSVSREKKERFSLILESASTNQTSMYLCASSRAKQPQHFGDGTRLSIL.

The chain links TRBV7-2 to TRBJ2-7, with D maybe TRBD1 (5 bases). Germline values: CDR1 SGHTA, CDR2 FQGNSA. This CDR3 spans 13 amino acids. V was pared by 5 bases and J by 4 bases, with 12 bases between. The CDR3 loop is CASSTTQGYEQYF. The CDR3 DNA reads TGTGCCAGCAGCACGACCCAGGGTTACGAGCAGTACTTC.

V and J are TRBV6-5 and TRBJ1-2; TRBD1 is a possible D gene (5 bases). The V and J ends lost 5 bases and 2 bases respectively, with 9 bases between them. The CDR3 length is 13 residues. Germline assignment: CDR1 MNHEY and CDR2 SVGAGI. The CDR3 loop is CASSRGKNYGYTF. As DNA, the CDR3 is TGTGCCAGCAGTCGGGGGAAGAACTATGGCTACACCTTC.